One sample yielded the 9 T cell receptor beta chains listed below, sequenced in a study of shared clonotypes between healthy human individuals. This table comes from immunoSEQ multiplex PCR, and its TCRdb copy is limited to in-frame clones, with some not included. The sample carries around 1,900,000 clones, just over 90% recorded once. Only CD45RO-negative cells positively selected for CCR7 counted as naive CD8 cells, so terminally differentiated effector memory CD45RA+ cells were excluded. Material: naive CD8+ T cells from PBMCs. The receptors stem from a man aged 18 to 30 in good health. Some clones in this sample may be carry-over from other donors' samples.

The rearrangement joins TRBV27 to TRBJ1-5; unclear D gene. Trimming took 8 bases from V and 1 from J, leaving 12 bases between them. The germline V gene has CDR1 MNHEY and CDR2 SMNVEV (reference sequence). CDR3 length: 14 residues. CDR3 in amino acids: CASSMVGSNQPQHF. The CDR3, as DNA: TGTGCCAGCTCCATGGTTGGGAGCAATCAGCCCCAGCATTTT.

The chain links TRBV27 to TRBJ2-5; 7 bases align to TRBD1. The CDR3 consists of 12 residues. CDR1 is MNHEY and CDR2 is SMNVEV in the germline V gene (reference sequence). V trimming: 4 bases; J trimming: 13 bases; junction bases outside the gene matches: 9. DNA for the CDR3: TGTGCCAGCAGTTCAGGACAGGCCCACCGGTACTTC. This gives the protein CASSSGQAHRYF.

The chain is built from TRBV14 and TRBJ2-7; tentatively, D is TRBD1 (6 bases). Germline V gives CDR1 SGHDN, CDR2 FVKESK. Trimming cost V 0 bases and J 2 bases, with 20 bases left between them. The CDR3 loop spans 18 amino acids. CDR3 sequence (DNA): TGTGCCAGCAGCCAAGATGCCCCGAGACAGGACAATACCTACGAGCAGTACTTC. Protein: CASSQDAPRQDNTYEQYF. The variable domain in full, completed from reference TRBV14 and TRBJ2-7, reads EAGVTQFPSHSVIEKGQTVTLRCDPISGHDNLYWYRRVMGKEIKFLLHFVKESKQDESGMPNNRFLAERTGGTYSTLKVQPAELEDSGVYFCASSQDAPRQDNTYEQYFGPGTRLTVT.

This clone was picked up a small number of times. The J gene is TRBJ1-1, the V gene TRBV19; unclear D gene. From germline, CDR1 is LNHDA and CDR2 SQIVND (reference sequence). With 10 bases removed from V and 1 base from J, the gap between germline ends came to 13 bases. There are 13 residues in the CDR3. DNA of the CDR3: TGTGCCACCCGATTGACTGCGAACACTGAAGCTTTCTTT. It encodes CATRLTANTEAFF.

Only one count was recorded for this clone. The chain employs TRBV16 and TRBJ2-7, with D unclear. This CDR3 is built from 15 residues. Germline V gene sequence: CDR1 KGHSY, CDR2 FQNENV. Deletions cut 2 bases from V and 5 bases from J, with 16 bases between. The CDR3 nucleotides are TGTGCCAGCAGCCAACCGGGCGACCCCCACAACGAGCAGTACTTC. Its translation is CASSQPGDPHNEQYF.

The chain carries TRBV19 and TRBJ2-5, with D perhaps TRBD1 (6 bases). Germline assignment: CDR1 LNHDA and CDR2 SQIVND (reference sequence). This CDR3 has 15 amino acids. Deletions cut 2 bases from V and 3 bases from J, with 13 bases between. In DNA form, the CDR3 reads TGTGCCAGTAGTATACTCTTGGACAGTGAAGAGACCCAGTACTTC. This codes for CASSILLDSEETQYF.

The CDR3 DNA is TGTGCCAGCAGTCCATATGCCGCACATACGCAGTATTTT. Protein product: CASSPYAAHTQYF. The chain has TRBV28 and TRBJ2-3; no clear D gene. The V gene lost 5 bases and the J gene lost 7 bases, with 13 bases spanning the gap. Germline V gives CDR1 MDHEN, CDR2 SYDVKM. The CDR3 is made up of 13 amino acids.

The rearrangement uses TRBV7-8 and TRBJ1-5, with 9 bases identical to TRBD1. CDR3 length equals 21 residues. CDR1 and CDR2 from the germline V gene are SGHVS and FQNEAQ. The junction had 24 bases not matched to a gene; V was cut back by 1 base and J by 8 bases. CDR3 loop: CASSLVYSGSTGGTSSEPQHF. The CDR3 region has the DNA TGTGCCAGCAGCTTAGTGTATTCGGGGTCAACAGGGGGCACGTCTTCGGAGCCCCAGCATTTT.

This chain links TRBV28 with TRBJ2-1; no definite D call. The germline CDR1 and CDR2 sequences are MDHEN and SYDVKM. Between the trimmed V and J ends, which lost 6 bases and 0 bases, there was a span of 12 bases. This CDR3 contains 15 residues. DNA for the CDR3: TGTGCCAGCAGGTCGACTCTTCCCTCCTACAATGAGCAGTTCTTC. This codes for CASRSTLPSYNEQFF. The variable domain in full, with the rest retrieved from reference TRBV28 and TRBJ2-1, is DVKVTQSSRYLVKRTGEKVFLECVQDMDHENMFWYRQDPGLGLRLIYFSYDVKMKEKGDIPEGYSVSREKKERFSLILESASTNQTSMYLCASRSTLPSYNEQFFGPGTRLTVL.